The following is a T cell receptor beta chain sequence with its context. Its specificity is not known. The entry originates in a study of shared clonotypes between healthy human individuals. Study-level points and caveats: In contrast to clonotypes shared by all four donors, non-shared clonotypes had lower generation probabilities.

Sequencing was performed with immunoSEQ multiplex PCR; in TCRdb, only in-frame clones are kept and a portion is missing. The profile shows a few million clones, more than 80% of them singletons. Caucasian adults living in Nashville, Tennessee, provided all samples. The length of the CDR3 is 15 residues. Looked up from germline, CDR1 is LNHDA and CDR2 is SQIVND (reference sequence). V lost 1 base and J lost 5; bases outside the gene matches: 3. The sequenced material came from naive CD4+ T cells from PBMCs. The subset here: CD45RA+ positively selected. V usage is TRBV19 and J usage is TRBJ2-7; TRBD2 aligns across 12 bases. This receptor was taken from a man aged 18 to 30 in good health. Some clones in this sample may be carry-over from other donors' samples. The CDR3 here is CASSIGLAGANEQYF. As DNA, the CDR3 is TGTGCCAGTAGTATAGGACTAGCGGGAGCCAACGAGCAGTACTTC.